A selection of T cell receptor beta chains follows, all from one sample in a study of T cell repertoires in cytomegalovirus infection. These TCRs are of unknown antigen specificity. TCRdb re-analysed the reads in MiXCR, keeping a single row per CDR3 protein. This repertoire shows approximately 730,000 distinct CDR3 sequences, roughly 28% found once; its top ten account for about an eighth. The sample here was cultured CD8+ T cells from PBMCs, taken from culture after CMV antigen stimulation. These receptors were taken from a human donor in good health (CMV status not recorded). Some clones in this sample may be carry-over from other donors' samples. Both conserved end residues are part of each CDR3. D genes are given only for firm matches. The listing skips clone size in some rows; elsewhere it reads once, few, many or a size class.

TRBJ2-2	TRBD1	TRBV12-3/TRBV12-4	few	CASSFPGTGGYTGELFF	TGTGCCAGCAGTTTCCCTGGGACAGGGGGATACACCGGGGAGCTGTTTTTT
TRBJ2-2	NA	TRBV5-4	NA	CASINPLGGNTGELFF	TGTGCCAGCATCAACCCACTTGGGGGGAACACCGGGGAGCTGTTTTTT
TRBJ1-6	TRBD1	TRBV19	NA	CASGRTGGSYNSPLHF	TGTGCCAGTGGCCGGACAGGGGGAAGTTATAATTCACCCCTCCACTTT
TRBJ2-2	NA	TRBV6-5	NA	CAISYSQTTGPHGELFF	TGTGCCATCAGTTACTCCCAAACCACAGGGCCCCACGGGGAGCTGTTTTTT
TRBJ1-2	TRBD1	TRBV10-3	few	CAISEGTGFNYGYTF	TGTGCCATCAGTGAAGGGACAGGTTTTAACTATGGCTACACCTTC
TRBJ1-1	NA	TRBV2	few	CASSEDEGRSWWEAFF	TGTGCCAGCAGTGAAGATGAGGGGCGGTCTTGGTGGGAAGCTTTCTTT
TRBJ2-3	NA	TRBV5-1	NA	CASSPRDYTDTQYF	TGCGCCAGCAGCCCCAGGGATTACACAGATACGCAGTATTTT
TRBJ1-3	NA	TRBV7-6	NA	CASSFGGGGNTIYF	TGTGCCAGCAGCTTCGGCGGAGGTGGAAACACCATATATTTT
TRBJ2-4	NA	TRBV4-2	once	CASSQDSKGVKNIQYF	TGTGCCAGCAGCCAAGACAGCAAGGGAGTGAAAAACATTCAGTACTTC
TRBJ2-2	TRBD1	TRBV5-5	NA	CASSLDRGFSGELFF	TGTGCCAGCAGCTTGGACAGGGGGTTTTCCGGGGAGCTGTTTTTT
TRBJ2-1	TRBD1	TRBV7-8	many	CASSTDREYNEQFF	TGTGCCAGCAGCACCGACAGGGAATACAATGAGCAGTTCTTC
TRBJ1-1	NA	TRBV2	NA	CASRVDTGNPEAFF	TGTGCCAGCAGGGTTGATACAGGTAACCCTGAAGCTTTCTTT
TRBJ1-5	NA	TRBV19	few	CASSIDRRDQPQHF	TGTGCCAGTAGCATCGACCGGCGGGATCAGCCCCAGCATTTT
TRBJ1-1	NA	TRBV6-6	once	CASSQPLGNTEAFF	TGTGCCAGCAGTCAACCTCTCGGAAACACTGAAGCTTTCTTT
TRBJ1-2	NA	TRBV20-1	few	CSARDPGGFNYGYTF	TGCAGTGCTAGAGATCCCGGGGGCTTCAACTATGGCTACACCTTC
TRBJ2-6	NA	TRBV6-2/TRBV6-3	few	CASSFDGPLSGANVLTF	TGTGCCAGCAGTTTCGACGGGCCCCTCTCCGGGGCCAACGTCCTGACTTTC
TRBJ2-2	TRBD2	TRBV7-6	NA	CASSLLAGGPLAGELFF	TGTGCCAGCAGCTTGCTAGCGGGGGGGCCTCTCGCCGGGGAGCTGTTTTTT
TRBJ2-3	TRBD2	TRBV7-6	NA	CASSTTSGPSTDTQYF	TGTGCCAGCAGCACGACTAGCGGGCCAAGCACAGATACGCAGTATTTT
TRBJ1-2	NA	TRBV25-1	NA	CASSDPREGGYTF	TGTGCCAGCAGTGATCCCAGGGAAGGGGGCTACACCTTC
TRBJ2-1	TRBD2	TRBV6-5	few	CASSFSGTRNEQFF	TGTGCCAGCAGTTTCTCCGGGACTAGAAATGAGCAGTTCTTC
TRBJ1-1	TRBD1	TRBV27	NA	CASSPTGYNTEAFF	TGTGCCAGCAGTCCGACAGGGTACAACACTGAAGCTTTCTTT
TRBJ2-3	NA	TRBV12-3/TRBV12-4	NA	CASTGANLDTQYF	TGTGCCAGCACAGGAGCGAACCTAGATACGCAGTATTTT
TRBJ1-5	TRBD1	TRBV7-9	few	CASSLIIGTGKPGGNQPQHF	TGTGCCAGCAGCCTAATCATCGGGACAGGGAAGCCGGGTGGCAATCAGCCCCAGCATTTT
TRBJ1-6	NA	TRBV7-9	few	CASSSTSSYNSPLHF	TGTGCCAGCAGTTCGACGAGCTCCTATAATTCACCCCTCCACTTT
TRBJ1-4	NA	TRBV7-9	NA	CASSQRFATNEKLFF	TGTGCCAGCAGCCAAAGGTTTGCAACTAATGAAAAACTGTTTTTT
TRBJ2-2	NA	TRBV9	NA	CASTPWDTGELFF	TGTGCCAGCACACCCTGGGACACCGGGGAGCTGTTTTTT
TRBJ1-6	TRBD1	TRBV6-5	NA	CASSYSKWAGGNSPLHF	TGTGCCAGCAGTTACTCGAAATGGGCAGGGGGTAATTCACCCCTCCACTTT
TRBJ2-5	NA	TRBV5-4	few	CASSFPGLGQTQYF	TGTGCCAGCAGCTTCCCGGGCCTCGGACAGACCCAGTACTTC
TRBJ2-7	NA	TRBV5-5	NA	CASSPGSYPMGSYEQYF	TGTGCCAGCAGCCCAGGATCATACCCAATGGGATCCTACGAGCAGTACTTC
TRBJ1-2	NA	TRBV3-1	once	CASSQWDGIYGYTF	TGTGCCAGCAGCCAATGGGACGGCATCTATGGCTACACCTTC
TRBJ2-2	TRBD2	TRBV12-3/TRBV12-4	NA	CASSLSGGYTGELFF	TGTGCCAGCAGTCTAAGCGGGGGGTACACCGGGGAGCTGTTTTTT
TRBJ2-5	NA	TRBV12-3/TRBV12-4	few	CASSLGPRTDQETQYF	TGTGCCAGCAGTTTAGGGCCCCGGACTGATCAAGAGACCCAGTACTTC
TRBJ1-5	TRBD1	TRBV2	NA	CASSADRVRNQPQHF	TGTGCCAGCAGTGCGGACAGGGTTAGAAATCAGCCCCAGCATTTT
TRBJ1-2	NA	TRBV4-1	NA	CASSQDNLGPREGSYGYTF	TGCGCCAGCAGCCAAGATAATTTAGGACCGAGAGAGGGATCCTATGGCTACACCTTC
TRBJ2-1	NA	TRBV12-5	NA	CASGLGEGAYNEQFF	TGTGCTAGTGGTTTAGGGGAGGGGGCCTACAATGAGCAGTTCTTC
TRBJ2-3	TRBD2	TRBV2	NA	CASILAGGRRGTDTQYF	TGTGCCAGCATACTAGCGGGGGGCCGTCGGGGCACAGATACGCAGTATTTT
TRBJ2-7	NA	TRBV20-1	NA	CSATIETNYEQYF	TGCAGTGCTACGATTGAGACCAATTACGAGCAGTACTTC
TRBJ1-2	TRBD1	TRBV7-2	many	CASSLLRQGGGYGYTF	TGTGCCAGCAGTCTTCTCCGACAGGGCGGGGGTTATGGCTACACCTTC
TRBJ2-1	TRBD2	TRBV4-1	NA	CASSQGGGGADEQFF	TGCGCCAGCAGCCAAGGTGGCGGGGGGGCCGATGAGCAGTTCTTC
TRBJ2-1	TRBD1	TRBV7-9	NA	CASSFGQGALDEQFF	TGTGCCAGCAGCTTTGGACAGGGGGCTTTAGATGAGCAGTTCTTC
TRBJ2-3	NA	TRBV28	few	CASALGTLNTDTQYF	TGTGCCAGCGCCCTCGGGACTCTGAACACAGATACGCAGTATTTT
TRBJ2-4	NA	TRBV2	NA	CASSEEGPTNIQYF	TGTGCCAGCAGTGAAGAGGGCCCCACAAACATTCAGTACTTC
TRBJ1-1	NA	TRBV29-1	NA	CSVDGRRGGTTEAFF	TGCAGCGTCGATGGTCGTCGGGGGGGGACTACTGAAGCTTTCTTT
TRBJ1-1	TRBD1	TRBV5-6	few	CASSPRQGVWIVGEAFF	TGTGCCAGCAGCCCGAGACAGGGGGTTTGGATTGTGGGTGAAGCTTTCTTT
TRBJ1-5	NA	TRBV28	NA	CASSLSGWEPQHF	TGTGCCAGCAGTTTATCAGGGTGGGAGCCCCAGCATTTT
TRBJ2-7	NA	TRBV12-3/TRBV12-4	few	CASSGQWAYEQYF	TGTGCCAGCAGCGGACAGTGGGCCTACGAGCAGTACTTC
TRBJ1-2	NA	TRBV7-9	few	CASSFGASGNYGYTF	TGTGCCAGCAGCTTTGGGGCTTCGGGGAACTATGGCTACACCTTC
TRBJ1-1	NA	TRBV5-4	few	CASSPGSLGTEAFF	TGTGCCAGCAGCCCGGGTTCCCTGGGGACTGAAGCTTTCTTT
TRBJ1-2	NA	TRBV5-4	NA	CASSLASGANYGYTF	TGTGCCAGCAGCCTGGCGTCGGGCGCTAACTATGGCTACACCTTC
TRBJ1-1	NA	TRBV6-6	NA	CASSYSTGLTEAFF	TGTGCCAGCAGTTACTCGACTGGTCTCACTGAAGCTTTCTTT
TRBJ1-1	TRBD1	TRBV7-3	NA	CASSPFITGTGNTEAFF	TGTGCCAGCAGCCCGTTCATCACCGGGACAGGGAACACTGAAGCTTTCTTT
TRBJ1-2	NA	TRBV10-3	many	CAISESRVHHFGYTF	TGTGCCATCAGTGAGTCGCGGGTCCACCACTTTGGCTACACCTTC
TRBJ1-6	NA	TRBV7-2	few	CASSLIWTEPQPPLHF	TGTGCCAGCAGCTTAATCTGGACAGAACCCCAACCACCCCTCCACTTT
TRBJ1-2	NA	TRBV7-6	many	CASSLLNGYGYTF	TGTGCCAGCAGCTTATTGAATGGGTATGGCTACACCTTC
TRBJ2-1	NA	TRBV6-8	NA	CASSYSQGNGEQFF	TGTGCCAGCAGTTACTCCCAGGGTAACGGTGAGCAGTTCTTC